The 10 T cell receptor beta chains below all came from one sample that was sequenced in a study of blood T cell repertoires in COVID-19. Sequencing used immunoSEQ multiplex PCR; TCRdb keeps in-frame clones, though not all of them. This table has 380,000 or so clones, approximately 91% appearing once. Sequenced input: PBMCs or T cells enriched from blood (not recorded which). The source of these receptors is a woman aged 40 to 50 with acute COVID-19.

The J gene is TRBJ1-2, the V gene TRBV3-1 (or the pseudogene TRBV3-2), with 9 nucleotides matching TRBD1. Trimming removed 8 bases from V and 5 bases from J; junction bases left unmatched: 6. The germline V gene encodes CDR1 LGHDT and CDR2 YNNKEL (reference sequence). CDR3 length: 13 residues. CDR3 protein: CASGGTGSYGYTF. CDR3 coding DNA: TGTGCCAGCGGAGGGACAGGGAGTTATGGCTACACCTTC.

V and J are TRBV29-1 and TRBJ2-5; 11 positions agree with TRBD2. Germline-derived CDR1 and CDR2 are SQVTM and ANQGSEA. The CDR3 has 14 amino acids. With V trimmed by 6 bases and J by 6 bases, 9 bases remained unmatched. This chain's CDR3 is CSVRSGGALKTQYF. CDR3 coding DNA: TGCAGCGTCCGTAGCGGGGGGGCCCTAAAGACCCAGTACTTC.

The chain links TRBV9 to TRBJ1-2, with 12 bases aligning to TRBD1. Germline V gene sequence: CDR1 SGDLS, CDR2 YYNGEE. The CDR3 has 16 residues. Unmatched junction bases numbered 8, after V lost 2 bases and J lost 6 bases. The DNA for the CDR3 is TGTGCCAGCAGCGTTTCCGGGACAGGGGGCGCGGATGGCTACACCTTC. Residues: CASSVSGTGGADGYTF. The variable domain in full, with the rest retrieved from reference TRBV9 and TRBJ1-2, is DSGVTQTPKHLITATGQRVTLRCSPRSGDLSVYWYQQSLDQGLQFLIQYYNGEERAKGNILERFSAQQFPDLHSELNLSSLELGDSALYFCASSVSGTGGADGYTFGSGTRLTVV.

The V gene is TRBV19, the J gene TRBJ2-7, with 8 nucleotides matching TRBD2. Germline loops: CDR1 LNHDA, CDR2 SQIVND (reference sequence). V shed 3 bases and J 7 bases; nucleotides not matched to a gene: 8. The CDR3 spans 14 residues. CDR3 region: CASSMTGTRGEQYF. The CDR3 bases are TGTGCCAGTAGTATGACTGGGACTAGGGGGGAGCAGTACTTC. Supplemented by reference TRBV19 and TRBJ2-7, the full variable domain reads DGGITQSPKYLFRKEGQNVTLSCEQNLNHDAMYWYRQDPGQGLRLIYYSQIVNDFQKGDIAEGYSVSREKKESFPLTVTSAQKNPTAFYLCASSMTGTRGEQYFGPGTRLTVT.

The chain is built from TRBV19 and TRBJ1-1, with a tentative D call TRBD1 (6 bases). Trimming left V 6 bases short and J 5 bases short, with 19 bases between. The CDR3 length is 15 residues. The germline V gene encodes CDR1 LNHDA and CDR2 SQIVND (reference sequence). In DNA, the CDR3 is TGTGCCAGTAGCCCCCCTTGGGGGGGGCTTACTGAAGCTTTCTTT. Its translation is CASSPPWGGLTEAFF.

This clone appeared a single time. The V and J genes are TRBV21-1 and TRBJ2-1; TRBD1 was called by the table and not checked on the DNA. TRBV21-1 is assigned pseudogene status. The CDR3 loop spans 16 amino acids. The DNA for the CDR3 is TGTGCCAGCAGCAAAGTAGTGGGGACAGCCTACAATGAGCAGTTCTTC. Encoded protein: CASSKVVGTAYNEQFF.

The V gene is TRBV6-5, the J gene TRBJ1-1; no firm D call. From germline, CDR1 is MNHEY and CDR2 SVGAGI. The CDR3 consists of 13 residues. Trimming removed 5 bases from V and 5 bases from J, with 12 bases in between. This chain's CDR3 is CASSKNSWTEAFF. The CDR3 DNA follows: TGTGCCAGCAGTAAGAACAGCTGGACTGAAGCTTTCTTT.

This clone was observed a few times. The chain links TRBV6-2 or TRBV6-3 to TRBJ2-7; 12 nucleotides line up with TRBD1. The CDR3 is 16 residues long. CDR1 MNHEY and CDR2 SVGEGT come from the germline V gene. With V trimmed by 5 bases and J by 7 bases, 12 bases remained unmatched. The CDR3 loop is CASSRSLGQGAGEQYF. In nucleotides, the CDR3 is TGTGCCAGCAGTCGAAGCCTGGGACAGGGGGCGGGTGAGCAGTACTTC.

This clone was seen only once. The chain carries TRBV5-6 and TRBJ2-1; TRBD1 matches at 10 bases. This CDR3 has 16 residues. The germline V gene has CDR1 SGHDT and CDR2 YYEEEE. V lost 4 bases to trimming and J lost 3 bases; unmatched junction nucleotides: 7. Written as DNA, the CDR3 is TGTGCCAGCAGCCCCACCGGGACAGGGGTCTACAATGAGCAGTTCTTC. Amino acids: CASSPTGTGVYNEQFF.

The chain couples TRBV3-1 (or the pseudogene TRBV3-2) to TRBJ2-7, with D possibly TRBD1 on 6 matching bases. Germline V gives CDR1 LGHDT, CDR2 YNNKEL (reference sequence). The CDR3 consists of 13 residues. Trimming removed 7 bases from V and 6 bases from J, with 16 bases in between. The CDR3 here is CASTQGLVGEQYF. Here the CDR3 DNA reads TGTGCCAGCACCCAGGGGCTAGTAGGCGAGCAGTACTTC.